The 28 T cell receptor beta chains below were found in one sample sequenced in a study of regulatory T cells in long-lasting Graves disease. The time point was: newly diagnosed GD, antithyroid drugs for less than 3 months. From RNA extracted from PBMCs, the TCR library was made. Relying on iRepertoire HTBI primers and Arm-PCR of CDR3 regions, the team built TCR beta libraries. TCRdb redid the calling of the multiplex PCR reads with MiXCR, one entry per CDR3 protein. The table includes a few hundred thousand distinct CDR3 sequences, 18% detected once. These data were likewise used in another study, on T cells in Graves' hyperthyroidism and ophthalmopathy.

This material consisted of peripheral blood mononuclear cells (PBMCs), taken at new diagnosis, from a patient treated with antithyroid drugs. These receptors all stem from a woman aged 30 to 39 with Graves disease.

This clonotype was seen a few times. The chain carries TRBV12-3 or TRBV12-4 and TRBJ1-6, with TRBD1 identical over 8 bases. The J segment lost 10 bases and the V segment lost 6 bases, leaving 5 bases of the junction unmatched. CDR3 length equals 13 residues. The chain's CDR3 is CASRPDRVSPLHF. In nucleotides, the CDR3 is TGTGCCAGCAGACCGGACAGGGTCTCACCCCTCCACTTT.

This clonotype was seen at least ten times. CDR3 coding DNA: TGCGCCAGCGTAACCCGACGGCAATTGAACACTGAAGCTTTCTTT. Encoded protein: CASVTRRQLNTEAFF. The gene calls are TRBV10-1 and TRBJ1-1; D ambiguous. Trimming stripped 8 bases from V and 0 bases from J, with 16 bases between. Germline lookup yields CDR1 WNHNN and CDR2 SYGVQD (reference sequence). This CDR3 is 15 amino acids long.

Many counts were recorded for this clonotype. The CDR3 region has the DNA TGTGCCATCAGTGGGACTCGGTATGAGCAGTTCTTC. Translation: CAISGTRYEQFF. The rearrangement uses TRBV10-3 and TRBJ2-1; weak D call: TRBD2 (5 bases). This CDR3 spans 12 amino acids. Germline V lookup: CDR1 ENHRY, CDR2 SYGVKD. Trimming took 4 bases from V and 8 from J, leaving 9 bases between them.

This clonotype has just a few counts. The chain carries TRBV19 and TRBJ2-2; D possibly corresponds to TRBD2 (5 bases). CDR1 is LNHDA and CDR2 is SQIVND in the germline V gene (reference sequence). The length of the CDR3 is 13 residues. V lost 3 bases and J 7 bases, leaving 9 bases between the germline ends. The CDR3: CASSMGVGGELFF. DNA for the CDR3: TGTGCCAGTAGTATGGGAGTCGGCGGGGAGCTGTTTTTT.

In the case of this clonotype: A read error may be the cause here, since a much bigger clone is one base away. The gene calls are TRBV12-3 or TRBV12-4 and TRBJ1-2; D is ambiguous. The CDR3 runs 16 residues. CDR3 amino acids: CASSHGFERLNHGYTF. In DNA form, the CDR3 reads TGTGCCAGCAGCCACGGATTCGAGCGTCTTAACCATGGCTACACCTTC.

This clonotype showed up many times. The chain joins TRBV19 to TRBJ2-5; TRBD2 might be the D (6 bases). The germline CDR1 and CDR2 sequences are LNHDA and SQIVND (reference sequence). The V end was cut by 5 bases, the J end by 1 base, with 17 bases between. CDR3 length: 16 residues. Here the CDR3 reads CASSPSTRSIQETQYF. The CDR3 bases are TGTGCCAGTAGTCCCTCGACTAGAAGTATCCAAGAGACCCAGTACTTC.

The chain recombines TRBV11-2 with TRBJ1-1, with 9 nucleotides matching TRBD1. The CDR3 length is 16 residues. Germline assignment: CDR1 SGHAT and CDR2 FQNNGV. Trimming took 4 bases from V and 1 from J; bases not matched to a gene: 7. The CDR3 DNA is TGTGCCAGCAGCTCTTTACAGGGGGCGAGGAACACTGAAGCTTTCTTT. Protein: CASSSLQGARNTEAFF.

In this sample, this clonotype turned up many times. The chain recombines TRBV3-1 with TRBJ2-7; weak D call: TRBD1 (6 bases). Germline CDR1 LGHDT, CDR2 YNNKEL (reference sequence). Trimming removed 4 bases from V and 3 bases from J, with 13 bases in between. This CDR3 has 14 amino acids. The CDR3 DNA reads TGTGCCAGCAGCCCCGGGACATTCGGCTACGAGCAGTACTTC. Translated: CASSPGTFGYEQYF.

A word on this clonotype: Its ends do not fully match the called genes, so a read error is possible. The chain has TRBV12-3 or TRBV12-4 and TRBJ2-2, with unresolved D. The CDR3 sequence is 14 residues long. This CDR3 is CASRPDKNTRELFF. CDR3 in DNA: TGTGCCAGCAGACCTGACAAGAACACCAGGGAGCTGTTTTTT.

In this sample, this clonotype turned up many times. V and J are TRBV27 and TRBJ2-1; 10 bases agree with TRBD1. In germline, CDR1 is MNHEY, CDR2 SMNVEV (reference sequence). J lost 10 bases, V lost 0 bases, and 6 bases had no gene match. The CDR3 length is 15 residues. The CDR3 here is CASSLSGTGVREQFF. CDR3 nucleotides: TGTGCCAGCAGTTTATCAGGGACAGGGGTTCGCGAGCAGTTCTTC.

This clonotype was seen many times. The genes are TRBV11-1 and TRBJ2-5; D is perhaps TRBD2 (6 bases). Germline V CDR1 and CDR2: SGHAT, FQDESV (reference sequence). This CDR3 spans 15 amino acids. The germline V and J ends were trimmed by 3 bases and 4 bases, with 15 bases remaining between them. The chain's CDR3 is CASSFRTAGGETQYF. For the CDR3, the DNA is TGTGCCAGCAGCTTCCGAACGGCCGGGGGAGAGACCCAGTACTTC.

About this clonotype: Given a far larger clone just one base away, this is likely a sequencing read error. CDR3 region: CASSFGLAGSTGAYEQYF. The CDR3, as DNA: TGTGCCAGCAGCTTTGGGCTAGCGGGTTCTACCGGCGCCTACGAGCAGTACTTC. The rearrangement uses TRBV11-1 and TRBJ2-7, with 8 positions matching TRBD2. The CDR3 consists of 18 residues. Losses at the gene ends were 3 bases for V and 2 bases for J; bases not matched to a gene: 15. CDR1 is SGHAT and CDR2 is FQDESV in the germline V gene (reference sequence).

This clonotype has at least ten counts. This chain uses TRBV2 with TRBJ1-5, with D unclear. Trimming cost V 2 bases and J 0 bases, with 11 bases left between them. CDR1 SNHLY and CDR2 FYNNEI come from the germline V gene. The CDR3 runs to 16 residues. For the CDR3, the DNA is TGTGCCAGCAGTGAAAGGACGGCCCATAGCAATCAGCCCCAGCATTTT. Its protein product is CASSERTAHSNQPQHF.

This clonotype was observed many times. V is TRBV20-1 and J is TRBJ2-1, with 8 positions matching TRBD2. This CDR3 has 16 residues. The germline V gene has CDR1 DFQATT and CDR2 SNEGSKA (reference sequence). The V segment lost 0 bases and the J segment 2 bases; nucleotides outside the gene matches: 6. CDR3 protein: CSARDSSGDAYNEQFF. CDR3 in DNA: TGCAGTGCTAGAGATAGTAGCGGGGATGCCTACAATGAGCAGTTCTTC.

This clonotype came up many times. V usage is TRBV19 and J usage is TRBJ2-3, with a possible D match to TRBD1 (6 bases). Per germline, CDR1 LNHDA and CDR2 SQIVND (reference sequence). The CDR3 totals 15 residues. V was pared by 0 bases and J by 2 bases, with 9 bases between. Here the CDR3 reads CASSIDRGHTDTQYF. DNA of the CDR3: TGTGCCAGTAGTATAGACCGGGGACACACAGATACGCAGTATTTT.

There are a few counts of this clonotype. The chain joins TRBV25-1 to TRBJ2-7, with D unclear. The length of the CDR3 is 12 residues. V shed 3 bases and J shed 3 bases, with 6 bases lying between them. Germline V lookup: CDR1 MGHDK, CDR2 SYGVNS. The CDR3 DNA reads as TGTGCCAGCAGTGACACCCTCTACGAGCAGTACTTC. Its translation: CASSDTLYEQYF.

The rearrangement joins TRBV6-5 to TRBJ1-1; D may be TRBD1 (6 bases). Trimming removed 4 bases from V and 2 bases from J, with 14 bases in between. The CDR3 runs 15 residues. Germline CDR1 MNHEY, CDR2 SVGAGI. The DNA of the CDR3 is TGTGCCAGCAGTTCCCTCCGGGGGGCTAACACTGAAGCTTTCTTT. Its translation is CASSSLRGANTEAFF.

This clonotype came up a few times. The V call is TRBV5-8, the J call TRBJ2-7; 7 positions match TRBD1. The germline V gene encodes CDR1 SGHTS and CDR2 YDEGEE. Trimming removed 0 bases from V and 6 bases from J; junction bases left unmatched: 3. CDR3 length: 13 amino acids. The CDR3 DNA follows: TGTGCCAGCAGCTTGGGGTGGGACAGCGAGCAGTACTTC. It codes for CASSLGWDSEQYF.

Comments on this clonotype: Here the CDR3 omits its conserved ending phenylalanine or tryptophan, so a read error is the likely source. The chain combines TRBV5-1 with TRBJ2-4; D gene unclear. The tail of the sequence fits TRBJ2-7 better, so the J call may be wrong. The CDR3 loop spans 12 amino acids. Germline CDR1 reads SGHRS; CDR2 reads YFSETQ. The CDR3 DNA reads TGCGCCAGCAGCTTGAGCTCCTACGAGCAGTACATC. It specifies CASSLSSYEQYI.

As regards this clonotype: This sequence may be a read error, since a much larger clone differs from it by one base. The chain recombines TRBV5-4 with TRBJ2-3; D is ambiguous. Germline assignment: CDR1 SGHNT and CDR2 YYREEE (reference sequence). The CDR3 contains 18 residues. Between the trimmed V and J ends, which lost 3 bases and 0 bases, there was a span of 20 bases. In DNA form, the CDR3 reads TGTGCCAGCAGCTCCCCCCCAGTTCGGTGGGCCAGCACAGATACGCAGTATTTT. It encodes CASSSPPVRWASTDTQYF.

This clonotype was observed many times. The rearrangement links TRBV5-6 to TRBJ1-1, with D unclear. The germline gives CDR1 SGHDT, CDR2 YYEEEE. The ends were cut back, 3 bases at V and 0 bases at J, with 9 bases in the middle. This CDR3 has 14 residues. The CDR3 nucleotides read TGTGCCAGCAGCTGGACGGCCGTGAACACTGAAGCTTTCTTT. Its protein product is CASSWTAVNTEAFF.

As regards this clonotype: This may be a read error, as it is one base from a much larger clone. V and J are TRBV6-2 or TRBV6-3 and TRBJ1-2; D is perhaps TRBD1 (6 bases). This CDR3 comprises 15 residues. V lost 0 bases and J 2 bases, leaving 10 bases between the germline ends. Looked up from germline, CDR1 is MNHEY and CDR2 is SVGEGT. The CDR3 sequence is CASSYSGAGNYGYTF. The CDR3 DNA reads TGTGCCAGCAGTTACTCGGGGGCAGGGAACTATGGCTACACCTTC.

This clonotype was detected ten times or more. The CDR3 is CASRRLAGGIEQYF. DNA for the CDR3: TGTGCCAGCAGGAGACTAGCGGGGGGTATCGAGCAGTACTTC. The V gene is TRBV11-2, the J gene TRBJ2-7, with 13 bases aligning to TRBD2. The ends lost 6 bases at V and 6 bases at J; junction bases unmatched: 5. This CDR3 is 14 amino acids long. The germline V gene has CDR1 SGHAT and CDR2 FQNNGV.

This clonotype was seen ten or more times. The CDR3 region is CASSQDIWGPVQETQYF. The CDR3 nucleotides are TGCGCCAGCAGCCAAGATATCTGGGGACCGGTCCAAGAGACCCAGTACTTC. The chain is built from TRBV4-1 and TRBJ2-5; TRBD1 or TRBD2 may be the D gene (5 bases each). The CDR3 totals 17 residues. Trimming took off 0 bases at V and 1 base at J, with 15 bases between the two ends. Germline V gene lookup returns CDR1 MGHRA and CDR2 YSYEKL.

At least ten counts were recorded for this clonotype. The rearrangement uses TRBV27 and TRBJ1-2; D perhaps matches TRBD1 (6 bases). V was clipped by 2 bases and J by 2 bases, with 15 bases between them. Per the germline V gene, CDR1 is MNHEY and CDR2 is SMNVEV (reference sequence). This CDR3 contains 16 residues. CDR3 residues: CASSLGLGGSNYGYTF. The CDR3 DNA is TGTGCCAGCAGTTTAGGTTTGGGGGGCAGCAACTATGGCTACACCTTC.

V usage is TRBV6-2 or TRBV6-3 and J usage is TRBJ1-3, with D tentatively TRBD1 (6 bases). Germline V gives CDR1 MNHEY, CDR2 SVGEGT. This CDR3 contains 14 residues. Trimming cost V 6 bases and J 0 bases, with 9 bases left between them. CDR3: CASRKDSSGNTIYF. The CDR3 bases are TGTGCCAGCAGGAAGGACAGCTCTGGAAACACCATATATTTT.

This clonotype was observed at least ten times. The chain links TRBV6-1 to TRBJ1-5; 9 nucleotides line up with TRBD1. CDR1 is MNHNS and CDR2 is SASEGT in the germline V gene. The CDR3 length is 16 residues. With V trimmed by 4 bases and J by 0 bases, 4 bases remained unmatched. CDR3 coding DNA: TGTGCCAGCAGTGCACCGGGACAGGGTAGCAATCAGCCCCAGCATTTT. Protein sequence: CASSAPGQGSNQPQHF.

This clonotype has at least ten counts. A read error may produce the germline difference seen at one junction end. The chain has TRBV5-1 and TRBJ1-1; D may be TRBD1 (6 bases). The CDR3 is 16 residues long. The germline V gene encodes CDR1 SGHRS and CDR2 YFSETQ. CDR3: CASSLFPGTSNTEAFF. The CDR3 DNA sequence: TGTGCCAGCAGCTTATTCCCCGGGACATCGAACACTGAAGCTTTCTTT.